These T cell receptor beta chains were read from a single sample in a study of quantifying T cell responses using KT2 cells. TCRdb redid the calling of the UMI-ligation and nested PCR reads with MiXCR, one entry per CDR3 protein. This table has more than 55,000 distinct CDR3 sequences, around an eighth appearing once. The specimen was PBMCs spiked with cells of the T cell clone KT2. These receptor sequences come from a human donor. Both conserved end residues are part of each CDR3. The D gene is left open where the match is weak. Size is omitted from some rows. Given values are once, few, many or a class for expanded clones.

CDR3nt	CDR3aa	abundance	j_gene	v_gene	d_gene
TGCAGTGCTAGAGCAGGGGACACTGAAGCTTTCTTT	CSARAGDTEAFF	medium-sized	TRBJ1-1	TRBV20-1	-
TGTGCCTGGAGTAAGGACCGACGGAACACTGAAGCTTTCTTT	CAWSKDRRNTEAFF	-	TRBJ1-1	TRBV30	-
TGTGCCAGCAACCCGGACAAGGGATACAATGAGCAGTTCTTC	CASNPDKGYNEQFF	-	TRBJ2-1	TRBV6-5	-
TGTGCCACCAGCGACAGGACGGTCAATCAGCCCCAGCATTTT	CATSDRTVNQPQHF	many	TRBJ1-5	TRBV15	-
TGCAGTGCCCCCAGCGGGGCATACAATCAGCCCCAGCATTTT	CSAPSGAYNQPQHF	few	TRBJ1-5	TRBV20-1	-
TGTGCCAGCAGCTTAACGGGTGGGACCGACGAGCAGTACTTC	CASSLTGGTDEQYF	-	TRBJ2-7	TRBV7-3	-
TGTGCCAGCAGCCAACTAACGGATACGCAGTATTTT	CASSQLTDTQYF	few	TRBJ2-3	TRBV3-1	-
TGTGCCAGCAGGCCCGACAGGGTGCCCGGGGAGCTGTTTTTT	CASRPDRVPGELFF	-	TRBJ2-2	TRBV28	TRBD1
TGCAGTGCCCTACCCCTTTTCGGACAGGGCCACTCTGGAAACACCATATATTTT	CSALPLFGQGHSGNTIYF	-	TRBJ1-3	TRBV20-1	TRBD1
TGTGCCAGCAGTGAACCCGGGACTAGCCCCGATGAGCAGTTCTTC	CASSEPGTSPDEQFF	few	TRBJ2-1	TRBV6-1	TRBD2
TGTGCCAGCAGTGAAAGCGGGGGCCAAAACATTCAGTACTTC	CASSESGGQNIQYF	-	TRBJ2-4	TRBV2	TRBD2
TGTGCCAGCTACCCTAGCGGGGGCACCGGGGAGCTGTTTTTT	CASYPSGGTGELFF	once	TRBJ2-2	TRBV7-9	TRBD2
TGTGCCAGCAGCTTGGCTGGACAGGGAGCAAATCAGCCCCAGCATTTT	CASSLAGQGANQPQHF	many	TRBJ1-5	TRBV7-8	TRBD1
TGTGCCAGCAGAGGACAGGGCCTGGAGCAGTACTTC	CASRGQGLEQYF	-	TRBJ2-7	TRBV2	TRBD1
TGTGCCAGCAGCCCCCCGATCGAGCCCCAGCATTTT	CASSPPIEPQHF	-	TRBJ1-5	TRBV28	-
TGCAGTGCTAGCGCCCAGGGTGCGGGAGACTACAATGAGCAGTTCTTC	CSASAQGAGDYNEQFF	few	TRBJ2-1	TRBV20-1	TRBD2
TGTGCCAGCAGCTTAGAACAGAGCGGGCACAATGAGCAGTTCTTC	CASSLEQSGHNEQFF	few	TRBJ2-1	TRBV7-2	-
TGTGCCAGCAGCTTAGTGGGTTATTCCTACGAGCAGTACTTC	CASSLVGYSYEQYF	-	TRBJ2-7	TRBV11-3	-
TGCAGTGCTGGACAGGGGGCCACTGAAGCTTTCTTT	CSAGQGATEAFF	medium-sized	TRBJ1-1	TRBV20-1	TRBD1
TGTGCCAGTTCGGGGGGGGCGCAAGCTAACTATGGCTACACCTTC	CASSGGAQANYGYTF	-	TRBJ1-2	TRBV6-1	-
TGTGCCAGCAAAATTGGGGCCACCGATGCCTATGGCTACACCTTC	CASKIGATDAYGYTF	-	TRBJ1-2	TRBV2	-
TGTGCCAGCAGCTTATCCAGGACAGGGGGCCGCACTGAAGCTTTCTTT	CASSLSRTGGRTEAFF	many	TRBJ1-1	TRBV7-6	TRBD1
TGTGCCAGCAGTTTAGCGCTGAACACTGAAGCTTTCTTT	CASSLALNTEAFF	many	TRBJ1-1	TRBV12-3/TRBV12-4	-
TGCAGTGCTAGAGATTTTCTAGGGCCGACTAGTGTTATAGATACGCAGTATTTT	CSARDFLGPTSVIDTQYF	few	TRBJ2-3	TRBV20-1	-
TGTGCCAGCAGCAAAGCGGGGGACGGATACAATGAGCAGTTCTTC	CASSKAGDGYNEQFF	few	TRBJ2-1	TRBV21-1	-
TGTGCCAGCAGCCCCAGTAAGGGGATTGAAGCTTTCTTT	CASSPSKGIEAFF	-	TRBJ1-1	TRBV12-3/TRBV12-4	-
TGTGCCAGCAGTGAAAGGGACAGGGGTACTGAAGCTTTCTTT	CASSERDRGTEAFF	few	TRBJ1-1	TRBV2	TRBD1
TGTGCCAGCAGTTTAGATCGACAGGGGGCTGGAGATACGCAGTATTTT	CASSLDRQGAGDTQYF	many	TRBJ2-3	TRBV27	TRBD1
TGTGCCAGCAGTTTCGCGGGATCTGGAAACACCATATATTTT	CASSFAGSGNTIYF	few	TRBJ1-3	TRBV12-3/TRBV12-4	-
TGCAGTGCTAGAGTTCCCGGACAGGGGGCAAAGAGGACTGAAGCTTTCTTT	CSARVPGQGAKRTEAFF	few	TRBJ1-1	TRBV20-1	TRBD1
TGTGCCAGCCACAGGGGTAACACTGAAGCTTTCTTT	CASHRGNTEAFF	few	TRBJ1-1	TRBV6-2/TRBV6-3	TRBD1
TGTGCCAGCAGTGAGGGGACAGGGGTTTACAATGAGCAGTTCTTC	CASSEGTGVYNEQFF	-	TRBJ2-1	TRBV2	TRBD1
TGTGCCAGCATCTACGGGAGCACAGATACGCAGTATTTT	CASIYGSTDTQYF	-	TRBJ2-3	TRBV27	-
TGTGCCAGCATAGAGGGGGCGCAGTACGAGCAGTACTTC	CASIEGAQYEQYF	-	TRBJ2-7	TRBV2	TRBD1
TGTGCCAGCAGTCGCTCCTTTGCTAGCGGGAGCAGCACAGATACGCAGTATTTT	CASSRSFASGSSTDTQYF	-	TRBJ2-3	TRBV6-2/TRBV6-3	TRBD2
TGCGCCAGCAGCTTGGTGGCGGGACTAGCAACAGATACGCAGTATTTT	CASSLVAGLATDTQYF	many	TRBJ2-3	TRBV5-1	TRBD2
TGTGCCAGCAGTTTGACAGGGGATCTGACTAGGGAGCAGTACTTC	CASSLTGDLTREQYF	few	TRBJ2-7	TRBV27	TRBD1
TGTGCCAGCAGCCAAGATTTCGGAACAGGGGTCCACAATGAGCAGTTCTTC	CASSQDFGTGVHNEQFF	few	TRBJ2-1	TRBV14	TRBD1
TGTGCCAGCAGTGGGGGTGGACAGGGGGCGACCGGGGAGCTGTTTTTT	CASSGGGQGATGELFF	few	TRBJ2-2	TRBV2	TRBD1
TGCAGTGCTAGGAGGGGGGCCAACACTGAAGCTTTCTTT	CSARRGANTEAFF	few	TRBJ1-1	TRBV20-1	-
TGCAGTGCTCTGGGCAGGGGCGGATATAGCAATCAGCCCCAGCATTTT	CSALGRGGYSNQPQHF	-	TRBJ1-5	TRBV20-1	-
TGCAGCGTTGGCTCTAGCGGGAGGACGAACACCGGGGAGCTGTTTTTT	CSVGSSGRTNTGELFF	few	TRBJ2-2	TRBV29-1	TRBD2
TGTGCCAGCAGACCTAGCGGGACCTACGAGCAGTACTTC	CASRPSGTYEQYF	few	TRBJ2-7	TRBV12-3/TRBV12-4	TRBD2
TGTGCCAGCAGCCCGGGACGGGGGAACACTGAAGCTTTCTTT	CASSPGRGNTEAFF	-	TRBJ1-1	TRBV5-5	-
TGTGCCTGGGCGAAACGGGGGGCAATCACCACTGAAGCTTTCTTT	CAWAKRGAITTEAFF	few	TRBJ1-1	TRBV30	-
TGTGCCAGCAGCAAAGGTCTAGCGGGCCCCTACGAGCAGTACTTC	CASSKGLAGPYEQYF	few	TRBJ2-7	TRBV14	TRBD2
TGTGCCAGCAGGGGGGAGGGTCAGGGGTACTACAATGAGCAGTTCTTC	CASRGEGQGYYNEQFF	-	TRBJ2-1	TRBV2	-
TGTGCCAGCAACATAAAAGGATGTGGGGATAGCAATCAGCCCCAGCATTTT	CASNIKGCGDSNQPQHF	-	TRBJ1-5	TRBV21-1	-
TGTGCCAGCAGCTTCGAAACGGGGGGGAAGACCCAGTACTTC	CASSFETGGKTQYF	few	TRBJ2-5	TRBV7-9	TRBD2
TGTGCCAGCAGCCAATATTCAGGGAACACTGAAGCTTTCTTT	CASSQYSGNTEAFF	few	TRBJ1-1	TRBV16	-
TGTGCCAGCAGTCACCGCCGGATAGATACGCAGTATTTT	CASSHRRIDTQYF	many	TRBJ2-3	TRBV12-3/TRBV12-4	-
TGTGCCAGCAGCCAAGCGGGAGTAAAGACCGGGGAGCTGTTTTTT	CASSQAGVKTGELFF	many	TRBJ2-2	TRBV4-2	-
TGTGCCAGCAGTGAAGCATCGTTCATTAAGGAAGCTTTCTTT	CASSEASFIKEAFF	-	TRBJ1-1	TRBV2	-
TGCAGCGTGCGGGACAGGGCCACTGAAGCTTTCTTT	CSVRDRATEAFF	many	TRBJ1-1	TRBV29-1	TRBD1
TGTGCCAGTGCGAAAGGGGACAGGGGGAATCAGCCCCAGCATTTT	CASAKGDRGNQPQHF	-	TRBJ1-5	TRBV2	TRBD1